A selection of T cell receptor beta chains follows, all from one sample in a study of T-cell reconstitution after alpha-beta-depleted transplantation in children. TCRdb analysed the PCR reads with MiXCR anew, one entry per CDR3 protein. The sample records a few hundred thousand distinct CDR3 sequences, about a tenth being singletons. This material consisted of PBMCs from the stem cell graft donor, taken from the stem cell graft. All receptors come from a human donor who donated a stem cell graft to a child with acute lymphoblastic leukemia. Both conserved end residues are part of each CDR3. A D gene is named only where the DNA matches it firmly. Clone size is shown for a subset of rows, as once, few, many or a class of expanded clone.

v_call	d_call	clone_size	j_call	cdr3_aa	cdr3_nt
TRBV5-1	TRBD2	once	TRBJ2-1	CASSFPTGGPNNEQFF	TGCGCCAGCAGCTTCCCCACGGGAGGGCCCAACAATGAGCAGTTCTTC
TRBV7-9	TRBD1	-	TRBJ2-7	CASQGAKYEQYF	TGTGCCAGCCAGGGGGCTAAGTACGAGCAGTACTTC
TRBV7-3	-	many	TRBJ1-4	CASSLSGRGNEKLFF	TGTGCCAGCAGCTTATCTGGGAGGGGGAATGAAAAACTGTTTTTT
TRBV28	-	few	TRBJ2-7	CASSQSGLTYEQYF	TGTGCCAGCAGTCAATCGGGGCTCACCTACGAGCAGTACTTC
TRBV12-3/TRBV12-4	TRBD1	-	TRBJ1-1	CASRFQGGNTEAFF	TGTGCCAGCAGGTTCCAGGGGGGCAACACTGAAGCTTTCTTT
TRBV27	-	many	TRBJ2-7	CASSLIGTPLYEQYF	TGTGCCAGCAGTTTAATCGGGACTCCCCTCTACGAGCAGTACTTC
TRBV5-1	-	many	TRBJ2-3	CASSPPQEKTDTQYF	TGCGCCAGCAGCCCCCCCCAGGAGAAGACAGATACGCAGTATTTT
TRBV5-1	-	few	TRBJ2-1	CASSLYSGEYNEQFF	TGCGCCAGCAGCTTGTACTCTGGAGAATACAATGAGCAGTTCTTC
TRBV9	TRBD2	few	TRBJ2-1	CASSPGGVIYNEQFF	TGTGCCAGCAGCCCCGGGGGGGTAATCTACAATGAGCAGTTCTTC
TRBV5-1	TRBD2	many	TRBJ2-7	CASSPEGGRVDEQYF	TGCGCCAGCAGCCCGGAAGGCGGGAGGGTAGACGAGCAGTACTTC
TRBV2	-	-	TRBJ2-5	CASKTETQYF	TGTGCCAGCAAGACCGAGACCCAGTACTTC
TRBV27	-	-	TRBJ1-1	CASSPQGVAGEAFF	TGTGCCAGCAGTCCACAGGGCGTAGCTGGGGAAGCTTTCTTT
TRBV20-1	TRBD1	few	TRBJ1-2	CSARDRGTYGYTF	TGCAGTGCTAGGGACAGGGGTACCTATGGCTACACCTTC
TRBV28	TRBD2	few	TRBJ2-1	CASSFRRLAGDNNEQFF	TGTGCCAGCAGTTTCCGGCGCTTGGCGGGAGATAACAATGAGCAGTTCTTC
TRBV12-3/TRBV12-4	-	-	TRBJ2-3	CASSFPGVAGTDTQYF	TGTGCCAGCAGTTTCCCCGGAGTAGCGGGCACAGATACGCAGTATTTT
TRBV5-1	TRBD2	-	TRBJ2-3	CASSGGGLRTDTQYF	TGCGCCAGCAGCGGGGGGGGTCTCAGGACAGATACGCAGTATTTT
TRBV4-2	TRBD2	-	TRBJ2-5	CASSQGAGEIGETQYF	TGTGCCAGCAGCCAAGGGGCGGGAGAAATCGGAGAGACCCAGTACTTC
TRBV29-1	-	-	TRBJ2-2	CSVRNPDGPTGELFF	TGCAGCGTCCGCAACCCGGACGGTCCCACCGGGGAGCTGTTTTTT
TRBV5-6	TRBD1	few	TRBJ2-2	CASRLTGGGTGELFF	TGTGCCAGCAGGTTGACAGGGGGCGGAACCGGGGAGCTGTTTTTT
TRBV27	-	-	TRBJ2-5	CASGRRGETQYF	TGTGCCAGCGGGAGACGGGGGGAGACCCAGTACTTC
TRBV27	-	-	TRBJ1-3	CASSFGVDGNTIYF	TGTGCCAGCAGTTTCGGAGTGGACGGAAACACCATATATTTT
TRBV4-2	-	-	TRBJ1-1	CASSEQGRSEAFF	TGTGCCAGCAGCGAACAGGGTAGGTCTGAAGCTTTCTTT
TRBV4-1	-	once	TRBJ2-3	CASSQDGATTDTQYF	TGCGCCAGCAGCCAAGATGGCGCGACCACAGATACGCAGTATTTT
TRBV4-2	TRBD1	-	TRBJ2-7	CASSQDRMSSYEQYF	TGTGCCAGCAGCCAGGACAGGATGAGCTCCTACGAGCAGTACTTC
TRBV29-1	-	few	TRBJ2-7	CSAGVVGLTGSSYEQYF	TGCAGCGCTGGCGTGGTCGGCTTAACGGGGAGCTCCTACGAGCAGTACTTC
TRBV6-1	-	few	TRBJ1-5	CASRPDRFGIDQPQHF	TGTGCCAGCAGACCAGACAGGTTCGGAATCGATCAGCCCCAGCATTTT